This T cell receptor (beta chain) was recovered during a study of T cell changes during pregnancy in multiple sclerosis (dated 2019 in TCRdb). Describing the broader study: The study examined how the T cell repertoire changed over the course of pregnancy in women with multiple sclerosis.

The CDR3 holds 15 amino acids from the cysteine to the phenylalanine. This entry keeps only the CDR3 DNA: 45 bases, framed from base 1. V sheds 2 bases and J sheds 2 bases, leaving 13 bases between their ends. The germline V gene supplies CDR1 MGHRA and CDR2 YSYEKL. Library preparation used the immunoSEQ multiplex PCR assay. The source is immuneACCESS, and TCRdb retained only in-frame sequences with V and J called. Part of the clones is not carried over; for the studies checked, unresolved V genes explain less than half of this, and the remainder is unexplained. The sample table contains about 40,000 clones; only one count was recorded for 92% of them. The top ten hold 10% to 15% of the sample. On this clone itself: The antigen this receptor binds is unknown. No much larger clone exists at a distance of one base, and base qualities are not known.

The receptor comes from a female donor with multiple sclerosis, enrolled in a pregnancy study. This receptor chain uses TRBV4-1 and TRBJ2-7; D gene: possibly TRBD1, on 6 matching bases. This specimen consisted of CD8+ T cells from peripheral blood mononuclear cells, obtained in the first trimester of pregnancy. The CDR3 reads CASSQSPTGTYEQYF. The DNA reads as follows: TGCGCCAGCAGCCAATCTCCGACAGGTACCTACGAGCAGTACTTC.